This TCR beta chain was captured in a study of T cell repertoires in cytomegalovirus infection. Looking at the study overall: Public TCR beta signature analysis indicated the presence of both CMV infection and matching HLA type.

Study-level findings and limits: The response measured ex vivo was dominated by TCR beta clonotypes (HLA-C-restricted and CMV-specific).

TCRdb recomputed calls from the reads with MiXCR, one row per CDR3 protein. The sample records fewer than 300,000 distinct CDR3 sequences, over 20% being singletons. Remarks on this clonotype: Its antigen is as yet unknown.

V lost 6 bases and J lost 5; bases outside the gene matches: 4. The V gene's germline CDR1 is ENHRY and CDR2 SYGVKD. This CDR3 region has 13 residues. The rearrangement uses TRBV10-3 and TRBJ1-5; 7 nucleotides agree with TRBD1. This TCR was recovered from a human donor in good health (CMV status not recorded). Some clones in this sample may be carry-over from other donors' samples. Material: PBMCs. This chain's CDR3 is CAISTGDYQPQHF. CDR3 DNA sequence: TGTGCCATCAGCACAGGGGACTATCAGCCCCAGCATTTT.